The source of this T cell receptor beta chain is a study of T-cell reconstitution after alpha-beta-depleted transplantation in children. The sample holds a few counts of this clonotype. Researchers prepared the TCRbeta library using unique molecular identifiers, the study reports. From the PCR reads, TCRdb called clonotypes with MiXCR, one entry per CDR3 protein. The table lists roughly 490,000 distinct CDR3 sequences, about 10% of them singletons. The CDR3 length is 15 residues. V lost 4 bases, J lost 1 base, and 5 bases stayed unmatched. The germline V gene has CDR1 MNHEY and CDR2 SVGEGT. This chain uses TRBV6-2 or TRBV6-3 with TRBJ1-1; 8 bases are shared with TRBD1. The sequenced sample was PBMCs, mostly from graft donor cells, obtained 180 days after TCRalphabeta/CD19-depleted stem cell transplant. This TCR derives from a female patient aged 2 to 10 who had a stem cell transplant for aplastic anemia, so the T cells may come from the graft donor. This CDR3 reads CASSLTGAQNTEAFF. Written as DNA, the CDR3 is TGTGCCAGCAGTTTGACAGGGGCCCAGAACACTGAAGCTTTCTTT.